This TCR beta chain was captured by sequencing in a study of cytomegalovirus exposure and HLA in healthy donors. About the study: Researchers found that around 80% of fewer than 450 genotyped donors fell within the Caucasian-associated ancestry cluster. General study results and limits: TCR sequences were mostly rare, though some public TCRs occurred in many donors.

This clone was counted a few times. Its antigen is unidentified. The CDR3 totals 15 residues. Germline V gene data show CDR1 as SGHDT and CDR2 as YYEEEE. The ends were cut back, 2 bases at V and 3 bases at J, with 15 bases in the middle. Use of 60 Vbeta and 13 Jbeta primers characterized the PCR. TCRdb's copy holds only in-frame clones and misses some; the assay was immunoSEQ multiplex PCR. The sample yields 150,000 to 200,000 clones, around three quarters seen once. The rearrangement links TRBV5-6 to TRBJ2-7; D is possibly TRBD1 (7 bases). The sample consisted of PBMCs. This TCR was recovered from a woman between 35 and 50 years old in good health and CMV-seronegative. The CDR3 DNA sequence: TGTGCCAGCAGCTTCGTAAGACAGGGACTCTACGAGCAGTACTTC. Encoded protein: CASSFVRQGLYEQYF.